This T cell receptor beta chain was captured in a study of post-analysis software for immune sequencing data. Study context: The cohort encompassed relapsing-remitting, secondary progressive and progressive-relapsing multiple sclerosis disease courses.

The study, taken as a whole, reports: Five or six TRBV segments were significantly more frequent in patients than in controls. TRBV5-6, TRBV5-1 and TRBV20-1 were among these segments.

This clonotype was observed a handful of times. Its target is not known. TCR beta libraries were prepared from cDNA with unique molecular identifiers. TCRdb called the PCR reads again in MiXCR, with one record for every CDR3 protein. The sample has about 430,000 distinct CDR3 sequences, approximately 39% seen once. V lost 2 bases to trimming and J lost 7 bases; unmatched junction nucleotides: 5. Germline CDR1 DFQATT, CDR2 SNEGSKA (reference sequence). CDR3 length: 15 residues. The receptor was isolated from a girl aged 2-15 years with multiple sclerosis. This chain connects TRBV20-1 to TRBJ2-1; TRBD2 agrees at 13 bases. The sequencing sample was made of blood. The DNA for the CDR3 is TGCAGTGCTAGATTTCGGGGACTAGCGGGGAATGAGCAGTTCTTC. Encoded protein: CSARFRGLAGNEQFF.